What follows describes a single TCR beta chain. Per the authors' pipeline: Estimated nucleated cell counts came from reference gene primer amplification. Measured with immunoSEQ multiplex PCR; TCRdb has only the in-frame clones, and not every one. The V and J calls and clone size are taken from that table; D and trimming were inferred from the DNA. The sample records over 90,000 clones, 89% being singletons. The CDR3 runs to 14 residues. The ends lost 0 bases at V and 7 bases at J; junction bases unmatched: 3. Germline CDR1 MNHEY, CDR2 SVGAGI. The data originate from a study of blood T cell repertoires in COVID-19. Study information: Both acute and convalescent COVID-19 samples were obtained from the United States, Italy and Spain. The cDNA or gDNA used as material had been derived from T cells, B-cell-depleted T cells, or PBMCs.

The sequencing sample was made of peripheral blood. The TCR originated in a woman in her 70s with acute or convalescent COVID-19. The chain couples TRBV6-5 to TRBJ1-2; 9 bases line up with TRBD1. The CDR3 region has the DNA TGTGCCAGCAGTTACTCCGGGACAGGGTTTGGCTACACCTTC. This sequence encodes CASSYSGTGFGYTF.